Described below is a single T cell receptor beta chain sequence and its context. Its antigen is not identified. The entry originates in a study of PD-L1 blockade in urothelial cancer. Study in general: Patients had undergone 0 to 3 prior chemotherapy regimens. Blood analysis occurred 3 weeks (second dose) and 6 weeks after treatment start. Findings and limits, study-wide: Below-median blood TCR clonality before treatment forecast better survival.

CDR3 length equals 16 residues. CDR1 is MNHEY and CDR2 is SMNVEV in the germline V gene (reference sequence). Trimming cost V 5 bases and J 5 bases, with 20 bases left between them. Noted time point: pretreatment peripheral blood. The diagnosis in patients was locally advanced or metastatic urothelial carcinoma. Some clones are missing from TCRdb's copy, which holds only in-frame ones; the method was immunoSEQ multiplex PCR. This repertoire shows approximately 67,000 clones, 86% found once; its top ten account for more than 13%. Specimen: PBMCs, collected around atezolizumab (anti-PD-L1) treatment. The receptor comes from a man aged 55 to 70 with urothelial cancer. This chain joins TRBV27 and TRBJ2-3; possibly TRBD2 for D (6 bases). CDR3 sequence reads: CASSRLVSTTKDTQYF. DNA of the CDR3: TGTGCCAGCAGTAGACTAGTGAGTACGACCAAAGATACGCAGTATTTT.